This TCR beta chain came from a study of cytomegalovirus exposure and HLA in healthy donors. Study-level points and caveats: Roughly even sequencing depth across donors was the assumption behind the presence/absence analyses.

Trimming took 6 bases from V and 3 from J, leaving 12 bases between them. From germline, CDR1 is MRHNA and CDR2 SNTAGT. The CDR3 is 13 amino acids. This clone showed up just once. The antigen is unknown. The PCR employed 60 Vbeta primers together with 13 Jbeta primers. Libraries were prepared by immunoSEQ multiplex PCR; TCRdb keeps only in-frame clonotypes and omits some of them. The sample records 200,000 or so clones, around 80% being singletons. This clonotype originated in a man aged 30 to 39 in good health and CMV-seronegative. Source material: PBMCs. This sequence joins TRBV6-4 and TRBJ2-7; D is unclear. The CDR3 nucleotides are TGTGCCAGCAGGGGCCCGAAAAGCTACGAGCAGTACTTC. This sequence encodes CASRGPKSYEQYF.